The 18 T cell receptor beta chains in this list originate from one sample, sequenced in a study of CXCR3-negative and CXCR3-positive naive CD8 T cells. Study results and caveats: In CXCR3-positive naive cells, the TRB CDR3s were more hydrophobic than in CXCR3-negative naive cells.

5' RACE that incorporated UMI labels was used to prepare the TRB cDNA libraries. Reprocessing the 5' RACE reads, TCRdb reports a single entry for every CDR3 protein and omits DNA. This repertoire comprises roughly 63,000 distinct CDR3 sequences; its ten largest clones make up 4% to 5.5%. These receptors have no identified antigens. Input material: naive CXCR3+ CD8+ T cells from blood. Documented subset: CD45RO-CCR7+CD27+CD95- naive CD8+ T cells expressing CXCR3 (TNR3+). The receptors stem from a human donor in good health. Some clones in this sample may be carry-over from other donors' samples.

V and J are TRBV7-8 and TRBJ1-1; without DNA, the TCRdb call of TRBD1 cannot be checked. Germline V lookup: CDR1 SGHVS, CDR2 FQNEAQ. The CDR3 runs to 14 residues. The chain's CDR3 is CASSPGIENTEAFF.

CDR3: CASSQDAFPDTQYF. This chain links TRBV4-2 with TRBJ2-3. This CDR3 comprises 14 residues. The germline CDR1 and CDR2 sequences are LGHNA and YNFKEQ.

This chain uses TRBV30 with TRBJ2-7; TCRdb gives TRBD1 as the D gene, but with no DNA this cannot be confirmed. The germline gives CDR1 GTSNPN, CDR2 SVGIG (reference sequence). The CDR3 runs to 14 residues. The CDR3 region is CAWTGRRSSYEQYF.

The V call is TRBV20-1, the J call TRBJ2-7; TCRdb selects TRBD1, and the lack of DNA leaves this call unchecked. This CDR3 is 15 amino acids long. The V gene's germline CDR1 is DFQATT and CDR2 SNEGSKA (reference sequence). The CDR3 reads CSARDVWDGTYEQYF.

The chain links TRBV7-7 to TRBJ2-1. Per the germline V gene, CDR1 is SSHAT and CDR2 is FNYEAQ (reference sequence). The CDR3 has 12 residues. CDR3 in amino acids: CASSASGSEQFF.

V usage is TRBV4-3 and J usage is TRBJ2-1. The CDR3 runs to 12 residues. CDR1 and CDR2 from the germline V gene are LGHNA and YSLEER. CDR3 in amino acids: CASSQRMNEQFF.

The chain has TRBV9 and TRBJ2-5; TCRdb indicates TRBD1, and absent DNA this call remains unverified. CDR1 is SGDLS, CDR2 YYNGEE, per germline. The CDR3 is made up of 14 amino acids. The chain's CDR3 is CASSEGTEQETQYF.

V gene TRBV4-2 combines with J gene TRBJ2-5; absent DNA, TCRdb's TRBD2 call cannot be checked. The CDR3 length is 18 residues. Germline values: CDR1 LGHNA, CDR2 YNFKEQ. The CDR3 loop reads CASSQVLGRLAEEETQYF.

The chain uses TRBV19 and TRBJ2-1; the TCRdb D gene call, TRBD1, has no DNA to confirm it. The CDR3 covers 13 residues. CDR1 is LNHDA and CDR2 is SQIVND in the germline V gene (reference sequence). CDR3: CASSAGGRNEQFF.

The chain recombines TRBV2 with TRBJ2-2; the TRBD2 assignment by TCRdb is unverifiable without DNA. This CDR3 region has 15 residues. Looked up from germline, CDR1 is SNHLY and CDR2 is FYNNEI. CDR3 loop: CASLEGEEDTGELFF.

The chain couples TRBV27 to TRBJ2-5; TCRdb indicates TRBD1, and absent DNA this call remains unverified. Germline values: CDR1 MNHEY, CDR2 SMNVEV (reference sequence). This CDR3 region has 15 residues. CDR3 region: CASSASFDTQETQYF.

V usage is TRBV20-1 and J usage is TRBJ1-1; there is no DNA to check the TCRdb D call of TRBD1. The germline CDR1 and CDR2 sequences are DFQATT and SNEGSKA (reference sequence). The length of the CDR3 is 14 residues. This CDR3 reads CSARGVQGDTEAFF.

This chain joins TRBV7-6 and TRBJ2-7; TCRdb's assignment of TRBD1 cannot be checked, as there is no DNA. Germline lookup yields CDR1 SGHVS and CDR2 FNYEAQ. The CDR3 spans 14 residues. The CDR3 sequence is CASSPEPLTYEQYF.

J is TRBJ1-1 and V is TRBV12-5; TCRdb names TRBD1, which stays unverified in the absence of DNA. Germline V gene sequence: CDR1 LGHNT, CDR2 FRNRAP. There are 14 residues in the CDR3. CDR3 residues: CASGLGQGAFVAFF. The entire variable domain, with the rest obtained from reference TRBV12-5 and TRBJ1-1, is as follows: DARVTQTPRHKVTEMGQEVTMRCQPILGHNTVFWYRQTMMQGLELLAYFRNRAPLDDSGMPKDRFSAEMPDATLATLKIQPSEPRDSAVYFCASGLGQGAFVAFFGQGTRLTVV.

The CDR3: CSAEIRDLDQPQHF. The chain carries TRBV20-1 and TRBJ1-5. The germline gives CDR1 DFQATT, CDR2 SNEGSKA (reference sequence). The CDR3 runs to 14 residues.

The CDR3 region is CSVVGGYNEQFF. J is TRBJ2-1 and V is TRBV29-1; TCRdb's D call, TRBD1, is unchecked because there is no DNA. The CDR3 consists of 12 residues. Germline V gives CDR1 SQVTM, CDR2 ANQGSEA.

The CDR3 loop reads CASSQVKITSTYEQYF. The chain employs TRBV3-1 and TRBJ2-7. This CDR3 has 16 amino acids. Germline V gene lookup returns CDR1 LGHDT and CDR2 YNNKEL (reference sequence).

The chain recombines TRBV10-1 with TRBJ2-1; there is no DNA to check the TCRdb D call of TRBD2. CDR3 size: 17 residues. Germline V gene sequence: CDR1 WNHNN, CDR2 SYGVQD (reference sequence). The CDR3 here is CASSPLTGTSGYNEQFF.